The present T cell receptor (beta chain) was sequenced within a study of Ad26.COV2.S vaccination and SARS-CoV-2 variants. As for treatment: some 19 received Ad26.COV2.S at low or high dose, single or two shots; about 5 received placebo; per-sample allocation not given. Material that was analyzed had been drawn on day 63 after the first vaccine or placebo injection. With respect to this clone: Its antigen is currently unknown.

Findings and caveats of the study: It is possible that the TCR breadth and depth analyses underestimated the total T cell responses.

The table came from immunoSEQ multiplex PCR; TCRdb's copy has only in-frame clones and leaves some out. The sample lists roughly 350,000 clones, 86% occurring once. This CDR3 has 12 amino acids. The ends lost 6 bases at V and 6 bases at J; junction bases unmatched: 5. In germline, CDR1 is SNHLY, CDR2 FYNNEI. This TCR derives from a person aged 18-60 years who received the Ad26.COV2.S COVID-19 vaccine or a placebo. The material was peripheral blood, obtained in a trial of Ad26.COV2.S vaccine versus placebo. This sequence joins TRBV2 and TRBJ2-7; 7 bases map to TRBD1. The CDR3 bases are TGTGCCAGCAGGAGGACAGGAGGCGAGCAGTACTTC. This translates into CASRRTGGEQYF. Full variable domain (remainder filled in from reference TRBV2 and TRBJ2-7): EPEVTQTPSHQVTQMGQEVILRCVPISNHLYFYWYRQILGQKVEFLVSFYNNEISEKSEIFDDQFSVERPDGSNFTLKIRSTKLEDSAMYFCASRRTGGEQYFGPGTRLTVT.